This T cell receptor (beta chain) stems from a study of post-analysis software for immune sequencing data. Study summary: Relapsing-remitting, secondary progressive and progressive-relapsing forms of multiple sclerosis all featured among disease courses.

V lost 5 bases and J lost 8; bases outside the gene matches: 4. Germline V CDR1 and CDR2: LGHDT, YNNKEL (reference sequence). This CDR3 contains 14 residues. Regarding the study as a whole: Among roughly five TRBV segments more frequent in patients than controls were TRBV5-6, TRBV5-1 and TRBV20-1.

Incorporated into the TCR beta cDNA libraries were unique molecular identifiers, which served to reduce PCR and sequencing biases. TCRdb reanalysed the PCR reads using MiXCR and keeps one entry per CDR3 protein. The sample gives 350,000 to 500,000 distinct CDR3 sequences, approximately 38% of which show up once; less than 10% is in the top ten. The table lists this clonotype with a count of one. Its antigen remains unknown. This TCR was sampled from a girl between 2 and 10 years old with multiple sclerosis. What was sequenced was blood. The V call is TRBV3-1, the J call TRBJ2-1; 12 bases line up with TRBD1. The CDR3 DNA reads TGTGCCAGCAGCTCCGGGACAGGGGGCGATGAGCAGTTCTTC. Its translation is CASSSGTGGDEQFF.